Shown below are 5 T cell receptor beta chains from a single sample sequenced in a study of T-cell reconstitution after alpha-beta-depleted transplantation in children (dated by TCRdb to the mid-2010s). In light of the paper, this sample's treatment or condition label describes: allogeneic hematopoietic cell transplantation with graft depleted of TCRalphabeta T cells and CD19 B cells. The library was built by means of PCR. Instrument used: Illumina HiSeq 2500. To normalize quantification of the TCRbeta repertoire, the TCR libraries were built with molecular barcoding that relied on unique molecular identifiers. TCRdb trimmed the raw reads at Q25, called clones with MiXCR and kept productive beta chains. Each entry is one CDR3 protein sequence, shown with its most common DNA and genes. Across this sample there are around 600,000 distinct CDR3 sequences, with roughly 23% seen only once. The ten largest clones capture 13% to 15% of the sample.

The sequences come from PBMCs, mostly from graft donor cells, collected 360 days after TCRalphabeta/CD19-depleted stem cell transplant. These receptors were taken from a boy less than two years old who had a stem cell transplant for acute myeloid leukemia, so the T cells may come from the graft donor.

This clonotype has a handful of counts. The chain combines TRBV20-1 with TRBJ2-3, with 13 bases lining up with TRBD2. The CDR3 sequence is 17 residues long. The germline gives CDR1 DFQATT, CDR2 SNEGSKA (reference sequence). V gave up 4 bases and J gave up 0 bases; unmatched junction bases: 7. The CDR3: CSATPGLAGRSTDTQYF. In nucleotides, the CDR3 is TGCAGTGCTACTCCGGGACTAGCGGGGAGGAGCACAGATACGCAGTATTTT.

This clonotype was seen only a few times. This chain links TRBV6-1 with TRBJ1-5; 9 nucleotides match TRBD1. The CDR3 extends over 15 amino acids. V shed 6 bases and J 6 bases; nucleotides not matched to a gene: 9. Germline V CDR1 and CDR2: MNHNS, SASEGT. In DNA form, the CDR3 reads TGTGCCAGCAGGTCCGGGACAGGGCTTGGTCAGCCCCAGCATTTT. It specifies CASRSGTGLGQPQHF.

This clonotype has at least ten counts. The chain has TRBV12-3 or TRBV12-4 and TRBJ2-1; 8 nucleotides align to TRBD1. The V segment lost 3 bases and the J segment 10 bases; nucleotides outside the gene matches: 8. The CDR3 is made up of 14 amino acids. CDR3 nucleotide sequence: TGTGCCAGCAGTTTGGGACAGGTGCCCAACGAGCAGTTCTTC. Protein sequence: CASSLGQVPNEQFF.

This clonotype appeared many times. J is TRBJ2-1 and V is TRBV25-1, with 8 bases fitting TRBD2. The length of the CDR3 is 16 residues. The ends lost 1 base at V and 9 bases at J; junction bases unmatched: 11. Germline V gene data show CDR1 as MGHDK and CDR2 as SYGVNS. The CDR3 DNA sequence: TGTGCCAGCAGTGAATCGATGGTAGCGGGGCGTGCTGAGCAGTTCTTC. Amino acids: CASSESMVAGRAEQFF.

This clonotype occurred many times. V gene TRBV7-2 combines with J gene TRBJ2-7, with a tentative D call TRBD1 (5 bases). Germline CDR1 and CDR2: SGHTA and FQGNSA. Between the trimmed V and J ends, which lost 3 bases and 3 bases, there was a span of 9 bases. CDR3 length equals 13 residues. CDR3 coding DNA: TGTGCCAGCAGCTTGGCAGGGATCTACGAGCAGTACGTC. Its protein is CASSLAGIYEQYV.